The source of this T cell receptor beta chain is a study of shared clonotypes between healthy human individuals. Some clones are missing from TCRdb's copy, which holds only in-frame ones; the method was immunoSEQ multiplex PCR. The sample lists some 600,000 clones; approximately 96% were seen once. General study results and limits: For sorted subsets, rarefaction showed incomplete sequencing despite large depth.

Trimming left V 1 base short and J 0 bases short, with 6 bases between. The CDR3 spans 15 residues. Germline CDR1 LNHDA, CDR2 SQIVND (reference sequence). Naive CD8 isolation took CD45RO-negative cells positively selected for CCR7 and excluded terminally differentiated effector memory CD45RA+ cells. Details on this clone: What it binds is unknown.

The V gene is TRBV19, the J gene TRBJ2-2; possibly TRBD1 for D (5 bases). Sequencing used naive CD8+ T cells sorted from blood. The sequence was obtained from a woman between 25 and 40 years old in good health. CDR3 sequence reads: CASSIGTTNTGELFF. CDR3 in DNA: TGTGCCAGTAGTATAGGGACAACGAACACCGGGGAGCTGTTTTTT.